The present T cell receptor (beta chain) was sequenced within a study of shared clonotypes between healthy human individuals. Study context: Every donor yielded three CD4 naive, three CD4 memory, two CD8 naive and one CD8 memory plate.

Into CD45RA+ naive and CD45RA-negative memory subsets, the CD4+ cells were split. The assay was immunoSEQ multiplex PCR, and TCRdb's table has in-frame clones only and misses some. This table has roughly 1.4 million clones, 97% to 99% appearing once. Study findings and constraints: Relative to their counterparts shared across all four donors, non-shared clonotypes exhibited diminished generation probabilities. The study generally estimated greater richness for naive than memory subsets.

The CDR3 loop spans 14 amino acids. Germline loops: CDR1 SGHRS, CDR2 YFSETQ. V lost 4 bases and J 14 bases, leaving 22 bases between the germline ends. About this clone itself: Its antigen is unidentified.

The sample taken for sequencing was naive CD4+ T cells sorted from blood. The subset here: CD45RA+ positively selected. V usage is TRBV5-1 and J usage is TRBJ2-1, with a possible D match to TRBD1 (5 bases). This TCR was recovered from a young man in good health. Here the CDR3 reads CASSPASWGAEKFF. The CDR3 coding sequence is TGCGCCAGCAGCCCAGCCAGCTGGGGCGCCGAGAAGTTCTTC.